This T cell receptor beta chain comes out of a study of cytomegalovirus exposure and HLA in healthy donors. PCR used 60 Vbeta primers and 13 Jbeta primers. Data came from immunoSEQ multiplex PCR; TCRdb stores just in-frame clones and leaves some out. Its table lists around 130,000 clones. The germline V gene encodes CDR1 MNHEY and CDR2 SVGAGI. The CDR3 extends over 13 amino acids. V was shortened by 4 bases and J by 1 base, with 7 bases between the two germline ends. The sequence was collected from a woman between 35 and 50 years old in good health and CMV-seronegative. Sequencing input: PBMCs. V usage is TRBV6-5 and J usage is TRBJ1-1; a possible D gene is TRBD1 (5 bases). Written as DNA, the CDR3 is TGTGCCAGCAGTTGGACATGGAACACTGAAGCTTTCTTT. Amino acids: CASSWTWNTEAFF.